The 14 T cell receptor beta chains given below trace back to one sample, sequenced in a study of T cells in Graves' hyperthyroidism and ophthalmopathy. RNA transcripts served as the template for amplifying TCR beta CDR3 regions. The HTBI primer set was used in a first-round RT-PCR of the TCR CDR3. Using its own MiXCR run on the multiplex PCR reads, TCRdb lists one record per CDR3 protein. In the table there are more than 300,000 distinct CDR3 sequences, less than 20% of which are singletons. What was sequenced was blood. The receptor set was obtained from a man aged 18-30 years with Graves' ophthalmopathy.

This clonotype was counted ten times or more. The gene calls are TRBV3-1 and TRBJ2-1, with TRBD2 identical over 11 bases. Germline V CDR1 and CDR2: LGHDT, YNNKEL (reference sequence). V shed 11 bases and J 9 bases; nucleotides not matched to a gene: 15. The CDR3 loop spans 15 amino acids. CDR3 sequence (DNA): TGTGCCTCAACGGTAGCGGGGGGGTTCGGCGGTGAGCAGTTCTTC. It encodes CASTVAGGFGGEQFF.

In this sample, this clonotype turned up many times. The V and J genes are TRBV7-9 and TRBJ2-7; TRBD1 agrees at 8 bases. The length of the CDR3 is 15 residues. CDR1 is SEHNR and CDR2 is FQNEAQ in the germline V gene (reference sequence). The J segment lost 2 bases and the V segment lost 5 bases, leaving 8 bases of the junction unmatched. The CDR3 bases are TGTGCCAGCAGCCTCGGGACAGGACCTACCTACGAGCAGTACTTC. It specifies CASSLGTGPTYEQYF.

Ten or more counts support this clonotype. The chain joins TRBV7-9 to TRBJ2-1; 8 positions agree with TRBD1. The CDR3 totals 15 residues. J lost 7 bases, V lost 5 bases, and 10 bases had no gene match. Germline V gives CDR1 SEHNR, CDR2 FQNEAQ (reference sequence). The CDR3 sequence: CASSTRQGFGNEQFF. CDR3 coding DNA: TGTGCCAGCAGCACTAGACAGGGGTTCGGAAATGAGCAGTTCTTC. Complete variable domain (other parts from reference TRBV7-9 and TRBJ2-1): DTGVSQNPRHKITKRGQNVTFRCDPISEHNRLYWYRQTLGQGPEFLTYFQNEAQLEKSRLLSDRFSAERPKGSFSTLEIQRTEQGDSAMYLCASSTRQGFGNEQFFGPGTRLTVL.

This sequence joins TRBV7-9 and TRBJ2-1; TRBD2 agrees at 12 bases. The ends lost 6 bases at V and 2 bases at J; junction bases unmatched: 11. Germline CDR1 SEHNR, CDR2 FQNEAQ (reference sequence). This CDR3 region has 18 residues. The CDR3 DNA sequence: TGTGCCAGCAGTCGGGACTCTAGCGGGGGGGCCGCCTACAATGAGCAGTTCTTC. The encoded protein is CASSRDSSGGAAYNEQFF.

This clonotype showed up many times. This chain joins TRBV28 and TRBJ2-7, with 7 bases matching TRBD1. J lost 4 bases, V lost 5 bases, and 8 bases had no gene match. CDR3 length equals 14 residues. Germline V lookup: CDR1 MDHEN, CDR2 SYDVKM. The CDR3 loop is CASSPTGTEYEQYF. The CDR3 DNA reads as TGTGCCAGCAGTCCCACCGGGACAGAATACGAGCAGTACTTC.

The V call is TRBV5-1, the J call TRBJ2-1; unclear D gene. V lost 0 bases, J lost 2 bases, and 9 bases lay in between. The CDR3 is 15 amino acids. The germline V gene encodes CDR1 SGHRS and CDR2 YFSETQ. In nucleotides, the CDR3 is TGCGCCAGCAGCTTGGTTCTAGAACCCTACAATGAGCAGTTCTTC. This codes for CASSLVLEPYNEQFF.

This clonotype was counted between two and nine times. CDR3 coding DNA: TGTGCCAGTAGTAGGACAGAGAGGACCGAGCAGTACTTC. It translates to CASSRTERTEQYF. The chain is built from TRBV19 and TRBJ2-7; tentatively, D is TRBD1 (6 bases). There are 13 residues in the CDR3. The germline V and J ends were trimmed by 4 bases and 6 bases, with 13 bases remaining between them. Looked up from germline, CDR1 is LNHDA and CDR2 is SQIVND (reference sequence). The entire variable domain, with the rest obtained from reference TRBV19 and TRBJ2-7, is as follows: DGGITQSPKYLFRKEGQNVTLSCEQNLNHDAMYWYRQDPGQGLRLIYYSQIVNDFQKGDIAEGYSVSREKKESFPLTVTSAQKNPTAFYLCASSRTERTEQYFGPGTRLTVT.

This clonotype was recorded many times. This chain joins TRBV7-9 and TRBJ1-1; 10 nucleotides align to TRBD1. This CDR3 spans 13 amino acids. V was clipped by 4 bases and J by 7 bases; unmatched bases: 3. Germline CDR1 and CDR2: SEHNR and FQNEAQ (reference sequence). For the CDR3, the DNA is TGTGCCAGCAGCTCCGACAGGGGGCTTGAAGCTTTCTTT. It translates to CASSSDRGLEAFF.

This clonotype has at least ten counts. CDR3: CASSDVRGKYNEQFF. CDR3 bases: TGTGCCAGCAGCGATGTACGGGGGAAGTACAATGAGCAGTTCTTC. The chain employs TRBV11-2 and TRBJ2-1; D perhaps matches TRBD2 (6 bases). Between the trimmed V and J ends, which lost 5 bases and 4 bases, there was a span of 15 bases. Germline CDR1 is SGHAT and CDR2 is FQNNGV. The CDR3 spans 15 residues.

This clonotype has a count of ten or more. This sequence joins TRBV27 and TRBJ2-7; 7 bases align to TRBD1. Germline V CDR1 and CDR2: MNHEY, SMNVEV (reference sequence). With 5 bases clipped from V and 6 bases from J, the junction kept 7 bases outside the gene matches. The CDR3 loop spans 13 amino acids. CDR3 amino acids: CASSRNDRAEQYF. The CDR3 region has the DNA TGTGCCAGCAGTCGGAACGACAGGGCCGAGCAGTACTTC.

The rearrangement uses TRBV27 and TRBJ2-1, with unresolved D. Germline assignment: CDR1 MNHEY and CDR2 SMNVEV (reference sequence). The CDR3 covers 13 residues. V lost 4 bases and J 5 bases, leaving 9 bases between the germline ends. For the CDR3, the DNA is TGTGCCAGCAGTTCATCAGCGAACAATGAGCAGTTCTTC. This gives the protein CASSSSANNEQFF.

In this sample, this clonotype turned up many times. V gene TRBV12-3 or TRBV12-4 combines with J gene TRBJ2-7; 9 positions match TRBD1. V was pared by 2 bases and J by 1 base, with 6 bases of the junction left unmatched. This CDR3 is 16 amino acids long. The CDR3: CASSLTAGQGSYEQYF. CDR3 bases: TGTGCCAGCAGTTTAACCGCGGGACAGGGATCCTACGAGCAGTACTTC.

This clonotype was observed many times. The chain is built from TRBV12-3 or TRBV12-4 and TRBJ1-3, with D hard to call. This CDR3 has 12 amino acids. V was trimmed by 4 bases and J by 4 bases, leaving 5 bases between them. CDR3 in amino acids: CASSSTGNTIYF. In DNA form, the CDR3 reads TGTGCCAGCAGTTCCACCGGAAACACCATATATTTT.

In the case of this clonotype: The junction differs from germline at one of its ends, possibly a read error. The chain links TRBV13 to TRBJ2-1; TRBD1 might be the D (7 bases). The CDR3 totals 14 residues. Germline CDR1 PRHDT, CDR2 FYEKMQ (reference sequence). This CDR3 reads CASLTAGGRNEQLF. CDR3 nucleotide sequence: TGTGCCAGCCTTACGGCAGGGGGGCGAAATGAGCAGCTCTTC.